The clone carrying this T cell receptor (beta chain) has just one count. As processed by the authors: Amplification of reference gene primers provided the estimated nucleated cell counts. Method: immunoSEQ multiplex PCR; TCRdb's copy keeps in-frame clones and lacks some. Clone size and V and J calls were adopted from that table, with D and trimming inferred from the DNA. The sample consists of 200,000 to 300,000 clones, around 80% of them appearing once. The data stem from a study of blood T cell repertoires in COVID-19. Looking at the study overall: COVID-19 samples from acute and convalescent phases originated in the United States, Italy and Spain. In each case, the material was cDNA or gDNA derived from T cells, B-cell-depleted T cells, or PBMCs.

V lost 3 bases to trimming and J lost 0 bases; unmatched junction nucleotides: 10. There are 19 residues in the CDR3. CDR1 is KGHSH, CDR2 LQKENI, per germline. This sequence was found in a man aged 40-55 years with acute or convalescent COVID-19. Sequencing used peripheral blood. The chain uses TRBV18 and TRBJ2-1; the match to TRBD1 covers 11 bases. This CDR3 is CASSPRTGGATSSYNEQFF. Here the CDR3 DNA reads TGTGCCAGCTCACCCAGGACAGGGGGCGCAACTAGCTCCTACAATGAGCAGTTCTTC.